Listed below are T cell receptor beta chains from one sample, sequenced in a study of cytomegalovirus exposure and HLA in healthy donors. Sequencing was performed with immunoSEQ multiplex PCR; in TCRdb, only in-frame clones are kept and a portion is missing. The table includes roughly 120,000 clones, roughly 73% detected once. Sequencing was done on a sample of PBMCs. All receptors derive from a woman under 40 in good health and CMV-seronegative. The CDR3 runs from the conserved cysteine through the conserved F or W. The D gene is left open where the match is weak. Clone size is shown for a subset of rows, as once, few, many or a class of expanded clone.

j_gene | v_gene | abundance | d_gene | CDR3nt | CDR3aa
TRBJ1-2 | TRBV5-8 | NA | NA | TGTGCCAGCAGCCTTGTAGGGGATATCTATGGCTACACCTTC | CASSLVGDIYGYTF
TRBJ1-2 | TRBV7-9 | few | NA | TGTGCCAGCAGCTTTGTTGTGGACATAGCTAACTATGGCTACACCTTC | CASSFVVDIANYGYTF
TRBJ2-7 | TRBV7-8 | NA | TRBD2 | TGTGCCAGCAGCTTGACCGGGACTAGCGGGAGACGTTTTTCCTACGAGCAGTACTTC | CASSLTGTSGRRFSYEQYF
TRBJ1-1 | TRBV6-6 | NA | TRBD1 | TGTGCCAGCAGTTACCGGCGGGACAGTCAAGCTTTCTTT | CASSYRRDSQAFF
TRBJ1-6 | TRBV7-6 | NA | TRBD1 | TGTGCCAGCAGCTCAAAGGGACAGGGGGCGTATAATTCACCCCTCCACTTT | CASSSKGQGAYNSPLHF
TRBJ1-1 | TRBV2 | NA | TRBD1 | TGTGCCAGCAGTGAAGCCCGGGACAGGGGGTTGAACACTGAAGCTTTCTTT | CASSEARDRGLNTEAFF
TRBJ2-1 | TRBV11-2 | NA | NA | TGTGCCAGCAGCTGGGGGTTCGGGAGCTCCTACAATGAGCAGTTCTTC | CASSWGFGSSYNEQFF
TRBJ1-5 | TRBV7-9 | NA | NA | TGTGCCAGCAGCCCATCAGGGTCTAGCAATCAGCCCCAGCATTTT | CASSPSGSSNQPQHF
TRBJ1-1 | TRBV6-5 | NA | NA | TGTGCCAGCAGTTGGGGGACAACCACTGAAGCTTTCTTT | CASSWGTTTEAFF
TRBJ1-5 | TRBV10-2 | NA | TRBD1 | TGCGCCACTTGGGACAGATATAGCAATCAGCCCCAGCATTTT | CATWDRYSNQPQHF
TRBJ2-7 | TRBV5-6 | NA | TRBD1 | TGTGCCAGCAGTCACGAACGGACAGGGGGCTACGAGCAGTACTTC | CASSHERTGGYEQYF
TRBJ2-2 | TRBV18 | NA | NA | TGTGCCAGCTCACCATGGGCGCCGGGAACCGGGGAGCTGTTTTTT | CASSPWAPGTGELFF
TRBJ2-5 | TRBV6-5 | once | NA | TGTGCCAGCAGGGGCTGGGAGCGAGAGACCCAGTACTTC | CASRGWERETQYF
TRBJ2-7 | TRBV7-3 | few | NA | TGTGCCAGCAGCTTTGGTGAGTACGAGCAGTACTTC | CASSFGEYEQYF
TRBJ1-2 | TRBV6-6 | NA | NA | TGTGCCAGCAGTTTTCTTCAGTCTAACTATGGCTACACCTTC | CASSFLQSNYGYTF
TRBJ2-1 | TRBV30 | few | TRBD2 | TGTGCCTGGACCACACTAGCGGGAGGTGAGCAGTTCTTC | CAWTTLAGGEQFF
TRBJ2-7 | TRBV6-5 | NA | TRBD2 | TGTGCCAGCAGTATAGTAGCGGGGGGCATGTACGAGCAGTACTTC | CASSIVAGGMYEQYF
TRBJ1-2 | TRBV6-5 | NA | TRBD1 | TGTGCCAGCAGCCTACTACCGGGACAGGTCTATGGCTACACCTTC | CASSLLPGQVYGYTF
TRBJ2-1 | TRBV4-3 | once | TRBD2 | TGCGCCAGCAGCCAAGATAGCGGGGCGACCTACAATGAGCAGTTCTTC | CASSQDSGATYNEQFF
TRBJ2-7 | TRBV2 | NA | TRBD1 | TGTGCCAGCAGCCGGGACAGGGAGTTCTACGAGCAGTACTTC | CASSRDREFYEQYF
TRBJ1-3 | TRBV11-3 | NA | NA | TGTGCCAGCAGCTTAGGGGCAGATGGAAACACCATATATTTT | CASSLGADGNTIYF
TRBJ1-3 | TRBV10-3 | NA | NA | TGTGCCATCAGTGAGTCCCTTGACAACAGGGACTCTGGAAACACCATATATTTT | CAISESLDNRDSGNTIYF
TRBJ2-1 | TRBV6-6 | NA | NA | TGTGCCAGCAGTACCCCGAGCTCCTACAATGAGCAGTTCTTC | CASSTPSSYNEQFF
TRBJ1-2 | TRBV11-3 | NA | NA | TGTGCCAGCAGCCCACTATTGGTCGGGGGAGGTTATGGCTACACCTTC | CASSPLLVGGGYGYTF
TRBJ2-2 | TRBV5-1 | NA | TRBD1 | TGCGCCAGCAGCTCCGGGACAGGGTACACCGGGGAGCTGTTTTTT | CASSSGTGYTGELFF
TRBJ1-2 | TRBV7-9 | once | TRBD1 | TGTGCCAGCAGCCTGACAGGGGCGAACTATGGCTACACCTTC | CASSLTGANYGYTF
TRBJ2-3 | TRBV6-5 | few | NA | TGTGCCAGCAGTAGCGCCCCTCTACTACTTACGCAGTATTTT | CASSSAPLLLTQYF
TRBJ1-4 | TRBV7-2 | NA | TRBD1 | TGTGCCAGCAGCTGGGGACAGAGGGGATATAACGAAAAACTGTTTTTT | CASSWGQRGYNEKLFF
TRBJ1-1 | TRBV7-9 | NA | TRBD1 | TGTGCCAGCAGCTACCCACCCGACAGGGGACAAACTGAAGCTTTCTTT | CASSYPPDRGQTEAFF
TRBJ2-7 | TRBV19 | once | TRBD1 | TGTGCCAGTAGTATACAGGGGGCTGGGTCCTACGAGCAGTACTTC | CASSIQGAGSYEQYF
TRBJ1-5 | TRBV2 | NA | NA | TGTGCCAGCAGGGTTGGGGGGTTTAGCAATCAGCCCCAGCATTTT | CASRVGGFSNQPQHF
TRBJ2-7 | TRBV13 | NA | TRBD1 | TGTGCCAGCAGCTCGGCCCCCGGGACAGGGACGCACGAGCAGTACTTC | CASSSAPGTGTHEQYF
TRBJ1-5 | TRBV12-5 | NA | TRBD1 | TGTGCTAGTGGCTCCGGGACAGGGCCCAATCAGCCCCAGCATTTT | CASGSGTGPNQPQHF
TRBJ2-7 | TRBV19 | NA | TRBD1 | TGTGCCAGTAGTGCCTCGACAGGGCTCTCCTACGAGCAGTACTTC | CASSASTGLSYEQYF
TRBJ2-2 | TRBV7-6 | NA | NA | TGTGCCAGCAGCTTCCCCCCCGGGAGCAGCGGGAACACCGGGGAGCTGTTTTTT | CASSFPPGSSGNTGELFF
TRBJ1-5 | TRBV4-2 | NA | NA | TGTGCCAGCAGCCCCAGGACACCAGATCAGCCCCAGCATTTT | CASSPRTPDQPQHF
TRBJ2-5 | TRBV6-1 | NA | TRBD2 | TGTGCCAGCAGTAGCCAGGGAGGGGAGACCCAGTACTTC | CASSSQGGETQYF
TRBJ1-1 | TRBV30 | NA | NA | TGTGCCTGGAGTGTAAGTCAGCCTAGGCCGAGAGGAACTGAAGCTTTCTTT | CAWSVSQPRPRGTEAFF
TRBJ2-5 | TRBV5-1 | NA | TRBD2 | TGCGCCAGCCGGGGACTAGATGAGACCCAGTACTTC | CASRGLDETQYF
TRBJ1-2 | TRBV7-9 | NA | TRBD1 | TGTGCCAGCAGCTTCGGACAGGGAAAATATGGCTACACCTTC | CASSFGQGKYGYTF
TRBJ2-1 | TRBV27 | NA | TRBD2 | TGTGCCAGCAGCGGAAGCGGGAGCGGTGAGCAGTTCTTC | CASSGSGSGEQFF
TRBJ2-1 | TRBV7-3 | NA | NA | TGTGCCAGCAGCTTAATCGGAGGTTACAATGAGCAGTTCTTC | CASSLIGGYNEQFF
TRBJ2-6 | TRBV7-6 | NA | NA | TGTGCCAGCAGCTTAGGGGGGGTTTCTGGGGCCAACGTCCTGACTTTC | CASSLGGVSGANVLTF
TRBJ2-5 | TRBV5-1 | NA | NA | TGCGCCAGCAGCCCCAGGGAGGGGGAGCAAGAGACCCAGTACTTC | CASSPREGEQETQYF
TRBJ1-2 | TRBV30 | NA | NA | TGTGCCTCACAGGAGGGGTCAGGCTATGGCTACACCTTC | CASQEGSGYGYTF
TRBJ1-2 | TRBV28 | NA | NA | TGTGCCAGCAGGGCCGGCGGGCGGTTAGCTAACTATGGCTACACCTTC | CASRAGGRLANYGYTF
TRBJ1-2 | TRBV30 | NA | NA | TGTGCCTCGCAAAGGCGGGACAACTATGGCTACACCTTC | CASQRRDNYGYTF
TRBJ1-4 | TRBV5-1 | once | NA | TGCGCCAGCAGCTTGACGCCGAGTAATGAAAAACTGTTTTTT | CASSLTPSNEKLFF
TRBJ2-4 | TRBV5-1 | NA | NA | TGCGCCAGCAGCTTGACAGGGTCCAAAAACATTCAGTACTTC | CASSLTGSKNIQYF
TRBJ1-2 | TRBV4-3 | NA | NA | TGCGCCAGCAGCCAAGAGGGCGGGGGCCCAAATGGCTACACCTTC | CASSQEGGGPNGYTF
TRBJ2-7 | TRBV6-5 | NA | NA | TGTGCCAGCAGTTACTCGCGTACCTACGAGCAGTACTTC | CASSYSRTYEQYF